This T cell receptor (beta chain) was identified in a study of blood T cell repertoires in COVID-19. Study overall: Samples came from the United States, Italy and Spain, spanning acute and convalescent COVID-19. The analysed material was cDNA or gDNA that came from T cells, B-cell-depleted T cells, or PBMCs.

Assay used: immunoSEQ multiplex PCR; TCRdb lists only in-frame clones, some missing. The sample lists 70,000 or so clones; over 65% were seen once. V lost 4 bases to trimming and J lost 12 bases, with 16 bases between them. The germline V gene has CDR1 LGHNA and CDR2 YSLEER. This CDR3 comprises 13 residues. This rearrangement joins TRBV4-3 to TRBJ2-4; a weak D match, TRBD2 (6 bases). Sequencing was done on a sample of peripheral blood. The TCR comes from a human donor in a cohort sampled during active COVID-19. CDR3 sequence: CASSPGLEGNQYF. CDR3 DNA: TGCGCCAGCAGCCCGGGACTGGAGGGTAATCAGTACTTC.